Listed below are T cell receptor beta chains from one sample, sequenced in a study of PD-1 blockade in classical Hodgkin lymphoma. The table came from immunoSEQ multiplex PCR; TCRdb's copy has only in-frame clones and leaves some out. In the table there are tens of thousands of clones, around 69% of which are singletons. The sequenced sample was peripheral blood mononuclear cells (PBMCs), obtained at baseline. These receptors were obtained from a human donor with classical Hodgkin lymphoma. Both conserved end residues are part of each CDR3. D genes are given only for firm matches. Rows may omit the clone size; those that give it use once, few, many or a size class.

abundance	d_gene	v_gene	j_gene	CDR3aa	CDR3nt
NA	NA	TRBV6-5	TRBJ1-5	CASSYLPLTQPQHF	TGTGCCAGCAGTTACCTCCCCCTGACGCAGCCCCAGCATTTT
NA	NA	TRBV19	TRBJ2-1	CASSIGRGESPTNEQFF	TGTGCCAGTAGTATAGGCCGAGGAGAATCCCCTACGAATGAGCAGTTCTTC
NA	TRBD2	TRBV6-6	TRBJ2-1	CASSYSDLGRDEQFF	TGTGCCAGCAGTTACTCGGACCTCGGGAGGGATGAGCAGTTCTTC
NA	TRBD2	TRBV5-1	TRBJ2-2	CASSSGLAGGPDGELFF	TGCGCCAGCAGCTCAGGACTAGCGGGAGGGCCGGACGGGGAGCTGTTTTTT
NA	NA	TRBV9	TRBJ2-1	CASSKRDLFSGLGEQFF	TGTGCCAGCAGCAAAAGGGACCTCTTCTCAGGGCTCGGTGAGCAGTTCTTC
few	TRBD1	TRBV27	TRBJ1-5	CASRQTGGSNQPQHF	TGTGCCAGCAGGCAGACAGGGGGAAGCAATCAGCCCCAGCATTTT
NA	NA	TRBV28	TRBJ1-6	CASRRTANSPLHF	TGTGCCAGCAGGAGGACAGCAAATTCACCCCTCCACTTT
NA	NA	TRBV5-1	TRBJ2-5	CASSSRVGETQYF	TGCGCCAGCAGCTCCAGGGTCGGGGAGACCCAGTACTTC
NA	NA	TRBV19	TRBJ1-5	CASPHFRFSAQHF	TGTGCCAGCCCACATTTTCGTTTTTCAGCCCAGCATTTT
NA	TRBD1	TRBV27	TRBJ1-2	CASSPTGFRGYTF	TGTGCCAGCAGCCCGACAGGGTTTAGGGGCTACACCTTC
NA	TRBD2	TRBV30	TRBJ2-1	CAWSEAGEQFF	TGTGCCTGGAGTGAAGCGGGAGAGCAGTTCTTC
NA	NA	TRBV30	TRBJ1-2	CAWSRGNRLYGYTF	TGTGCCTGGAGTAGGGGAAACAGACTCTATGGCTACACCTTC
NA	TRBD1	TRBV7-2	TRBJ1-5	CASSPNQGAARNQPQHF	TGTGCCAGCAGCCCCAACCAGGGGGCAGCTCGCAATCAGCCCCAGCATTTT
NA	NA	TRBV21-1	TRBJ2-1	CASSKAVWLAQYNEQFF	TGTGCCAGCAGCAAAGCGGTGTGGCTAGCCCAATACAATGAGCAGTTCTTC
NA	TRBD2	TRBV18	TRBJ2-7	CASSQVGLAGVAEQYF	TGTGCCAGCTCCCAGGTCGGACTAGCGGGAGTAGCCGAGCAGTACTTC
NA	NA	TRBV9	TRBJ1-6	CASSVIGTNSPLHF	TGTGCCAGCAGCGTCATAGGGACGAATTCACCCCTCCACTTT
NA	NA	TRBV19	TRBJ2-5	CASSRKGHSYQETQYF	TGTGCCAGTAGTCGCAAAGGACATTCGTACCAAGAGACCCAGTACTTC
NA	NA	TRBV6-5	TRBJ1-2	CASSRDSLYGYTF	TGTGCCAGCAGCCGAGACAGCCTCTATGGCTACACCTTC
NA	TRBD1	TRBV28	TRBJ1-3	CASSLGTGGNTIYF	TGTGCCAGCAGTTTGGGGACAGGGGGAAACACCATATATTTT
NA	NA	TRBV29-1	TRBJ1-2	CSVEWRTDGYTF	TGCAGCGTTGAGTGGAGGACAGACGGCTACACCTTC
NA	NA	TRBV4-1	TRBJ2-1	CASSQVVGNEQFF	TGCGCCAGCAGCCAAGTGGTGGGCAATGAGCAGTTCTTC
NA	TRBD2	TRBV27	TRBJ2-7	CASFTSGSNTPYEQYF	TGTGCCAGCTTCACTAGCGGGAGCAATACCCCCTACGAGCAGTACTTC
NA	TRBD2	TRBV18	TRBJ2-5	CASSRASGRETQYF	TGTGCCAGCTCACGGGCTAGCGGGAGAGAGACCCAGTACTTC
NA	NA	TRBV18	TRBJ2-5	CASSPEETQYF	TGTGCCAGCTCACCAGAAGAGACCCAGTACTTC
NA	TRBD1	TRBV19	TRBJ1-1	CASSARGTDPPAFF	TGTGCCAGTAGTGCCCGTGGGACAGATCCTCCCGCTTTCTTT
NA	NA	TRBV5-1	TRBJ2-2	CASSQNTGELFF	TGCGCCAGCAGCCAGAACACCGGGGAGCTGTTTTTT
NA	NA	TRBV6-1	TRBJ2-1	CASSEADTRAYNEQFF	TGTGCCAGCAGTGAAGCTGACACTAGAGCCTACAATGAGCAGTTCTTC
NA	TRBD2	TRBV11-2	TRBJ2-3	CASSLGGGTSGSGDTQYF	TGTGCCAGCAGCTTAGGAGGGGGGACTAGCGGGAGTGGGGATACGCAGTATTTT
NA	NA	TRBV19	TRBJ1-1	CASSVRGWVAEAFF	TGTGCCAGTAGTGTCAGGGGTTGGGTCGCTGAAGCTTTCTTT
few	NA	TRBV19	TRBJ1-2	CASSNNNYGYTF	TGTGCCAGTAGTAACAATAACTATGGCTACACCTTC
NA	NA	TRBV28	TRBJ1-5	CASVQYSNQPQHF	TGTGCCAGCGTTCAATATAGCAATCAGCCCCAGCATTTT
NA	NA	TRBV28	TRBJ1-4	CASMSEKLFF	TGTGCCAGCATGTCTGAAAAACTGTTTTTT
NA	NA	TRBV6-1	TRBJ2-7	CASMRASYEQYF	TGTGCCAGCATGCGGGCATCCTACGAGCAGTACTTC
NA	NA	TRBV9	TRBJ1-2	CASGGGTLPPGYTF	TGTGCCAGCGGTGGGGGTACCCTACCTCCTGGCTACACCTTC
NA	NA	TRBV6-1	TRBJ2-5	CASSHRSGRETQYF	TGTGCCAGCAGTCACCGTAGCGGCCGGGAGACCCAGTACTTC
NA	NA	TRBV28	TRBJ1-6	CASSLRSYNSPLHF	TGTGCCAGCAGTTTGAGGAGCTATAATTCACCCCTCCACTTT
NA	NA	TRBV11-2	TRBJ2-2	CASSPQGGAANTGELFF	TGTGCCAGCAGCCCTCAGGGGGGAGCCGCGAACACCGGGGAGCTGTTTTTT
NA	TRBD1	TRBV29-1	TRBJ1-1	CSVGLVGTGNTEAFF	TGCAGCGTTGGCCTAGTCGGGACAGGGAACACTGAAGCTTTCTTT
NA	NA	TRBV6-5	TRBJ1-5	CASRSGGVNQPQHF	TGTGCCAGCAGAAGCGGGGGGGTCAATCAGCCCCAGCATTTT
NA	TRBD1	TRBV7-2	TRBJ1-2	CASSRAQGGVYGYTF	TGTGCCAGCAGCCGCGCCCAGGGGGGCGTCTATGGCTACACCTTC
NA	TRBD1	TRBV19	TRBJ1-5	CASSILTGARHF	TGTGCCAGTAGTATATTAACAGGGGCAAGGCATTTT
NA	NA	TRBV7-8	TRBJ2-6	CATRPGRAGANVLTF	TGTGCCACGAGACCAGGGAGAGCTGGGGCCAACGTCCTGACTTTC
NA	NA	TRBV13	TRBJ2-1	CASSFAGGPVNEQFF	TGTGCCAGCAGCTTCGCTGGGGGGCCTGTAAATGAGCAGTTCTTC
NA	TRBD1	TRBV19	TRBJ1-4	CASWTGGIGKLFF	TGTGCCAGTTGGACAGGGGGCATCGGAAAACTGTTTTTT
few	NA	TRBV6-1	TRBJ2-2	CASRQERTIPGELFF	TGTGCCAGCAGGCAAGAAAGAACTATCCCCGGGGAGCTGTTTTTT
NA	TRBD2	TRBV4-3	TRBJ2-2	CASSHGLAETNTGELFF	TGCGCCAGCAGCCACGGACTAGCGGAAACGAACACCGGGGAGCTGTTTTTT
NA	NA	TRBV6-5	TRBJ1-1	CASRAQTWGAEAFF	TGTGCCAGCAGAGCCCAGACGTGGGGCGCTGAAGCTTTCTTT
NA	NA	TRBV28	TRBJ1-2	CASSEYGDELFSF	TGTGCCAGCAGCGAATACGGGGACGAGCTTTTCTCCTTC
NA	NA	TRBV4-3	TRBJ2-1	CASSQVPGLEQFF	TGCGCCAGCAGCCAGGTACCGGGACTTGAGCAGTTCTTC
NA	TRBD1	TRBV7-2	TRBJ2-1	CASSVLQGPVYNEQFF	TGTGCCAGCAGCGTACTACAGGGGCCTGTCTACAATGAGCAGTTCTTC
NA	NA	TRBV4-3	TRBJ2-2	CASSQHRVFTGELFF	TGCGCCAGCAGCCAACACAGGGTATTTACCGGGGAGCTGTTTTTT
NA	TRBD2	TRBV7-9	TRBJ2-1	CASSLLAGLADYNEQFF	TGTGCCAGCAGCCTATTAGCCGGGCTAGCGGATTACAATGAGCAGTTCTTC
NA	NA	TRBV28	TRBJ1-2	CASSSPTGRGLGDGYTF	TGTGCCAGCAGTTCTCCGACAGGCCGAGGGTTAGGAGATGGCTACACCTTC
NA	NA	TRBV7-2	TRBJ2-1	CASSLRGEQFF	TGTGCCAGCAGCTTGAGGGGTGAGCAGTTCTTC
NA	TRBD1	TRBV5-6	TRBJ1-2	CASRRGPQGVGGYTF	TGTGCCAGCCGCCGTGGACCACAGGGGGTTGGCGGCTACACCTTC
NA	NA	TRBV6-4	TRBJ1-1	CASRATVGATEAFF	TGTGCCAGCAGAGCGACAGTCGGGGCCACTGAAGCTTTCTTT
few	NA	TRBV5-4	TRBJ2-3	CASRDRQVPTDTQYF	TGTGCCAGCAGAGATAGACAGGTACCAACAGATACGCAGTATTTT